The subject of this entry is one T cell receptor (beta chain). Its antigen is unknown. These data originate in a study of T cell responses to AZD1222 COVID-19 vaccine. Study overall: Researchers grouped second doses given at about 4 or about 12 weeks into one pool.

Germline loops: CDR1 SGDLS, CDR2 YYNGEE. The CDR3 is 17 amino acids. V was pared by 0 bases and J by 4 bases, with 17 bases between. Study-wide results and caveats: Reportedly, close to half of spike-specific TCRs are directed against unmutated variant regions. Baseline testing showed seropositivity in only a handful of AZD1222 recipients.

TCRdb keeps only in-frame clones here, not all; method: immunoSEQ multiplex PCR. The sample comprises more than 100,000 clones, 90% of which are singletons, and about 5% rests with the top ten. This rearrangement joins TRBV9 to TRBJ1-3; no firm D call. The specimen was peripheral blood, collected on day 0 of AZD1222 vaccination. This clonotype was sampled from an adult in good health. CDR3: CASSVGFARDTGNTIYF. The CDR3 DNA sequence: TGTGCCAGCAGCGTAGGGTTTGCGAGGGATACGGGAAACACCATATATTTT.